This T cell receptor beta chain was profiled in a study of early T cells in non-severe SARS-CoV-2 infection. Across the study: Unsorted whole blood bulk RNA was sequenced, with unpaired chains.

The study's findings and limits: Lookups in VDJdb leaned toward anti-spike CD8 responses and missed private and CD4 specificities.

Germline CDR1 is SGHDN and CDR2 is FVKESK. Between the trimmed V and J ends, which lost 4 bases and 5 bases, there was a span of 3 bases. CDR3 length: 11 amino acids. Molecules of cDNA were individually given unique molecular identifiers that were attached to them. TCRdb re-derived calls from the 5' RACE reads in MiXCR, one entry per CDR3 protein. This table holds over 50,000 distinct CDR3 sequences, around 13% found once. This clonotype was observed a handful of times. Its antigen is unknown. The source of this sequence is an adult who was a healthcare worker with PCR-confirmed SARS-CoV-2 infection or an uninfected control (not recorded which). The chain uses TRBV14 and TRBJ2-4; D call uncertain. The sequencing sample was made of whole blood. The CDR3 nucleotides read TGTGCCAGCAGCCTGCAAAACATTCAGTACTTC. It translates to CASSLQNIQYF.